This T cell receptor beta chain was identified during a study of OX40 agonist ivuxolimab in advanced cancers. Study background: Head and neck, renal cell, melanoma or hepatocellular carcinoma were the cancers that dose-escalation patients had.

The V end lost 7 bases, the J end lost 1 base, and 12 bases lay between the germline ends. Germline assignment: CDR1 MNHNY and CDR2 SVGAGI (reference sequence). The CDR3 loop spans 14 amino acids. TCRdb's table, derived via immunoSEQ multiplex PCR, lists solely in-frame clones and lacks some. The sample includes about 56,000 clones, over 80% seen only once; the top ten take 3% to 3.5%. Details on this clone: Its cognate antigen is unknown.

Sampling of blood occurred at baseline, cycle 4 day 1, and cycle 7 day 1. Study-level points and caveats: The work left the antigen specificity of expanded peripheral T cells undetermined.

The chain employs TRBV6-6 and TRBJ2-3; D is possibly TRBD1 or TRBD2 (5 bases each). This TCR was sampled from an adult with an advanced solid tumor such as melanoma, head and neck, liver or kidney cancer. Sample: CD4+ or CD8+ T cells sorted from blood, taken in a trial of the OX40 agonist ivuxolimab. DNA for the CDR3: TGTGCCAGCATCCAGGGAGCCGGCACAGATACGCAGTATTTT. Its translation: CASIQGAGTDTQYF.